This T cell receptor (beta chain) was captured in a study of radiotherapy plus CTLA-4 blockade in lung cancer. Study-level background: Disease control was present in around a third of patients, and objective responses in approximately 19%.

This table comes from immunoSEQ multiplex PCR, and its TCRdb copy is limited to in-frame clones, with some not included. The sample shows some 50,000 clones, under 85% of them seen only once. Looked up from germline, CDR1 is SGDLS and CDR2 is YYNGEE. Trimming pared 2 bases from V and 2 bases from J, leaving 11 bases between. This CDR3 is built from 14 residues. Specimen: peripheral blood, collected from a patient treated with radiotherapy plus ipilimumab. This clonotype was obtained from a human donor with non-small cell lung cancer who had a partial response to radiotherapy plus ipilimumab. V is TRBV9 and J is TRBJ2-7, with D unresolved. This CDR3 reads CASSVLPDTYEQYF. DNA for the CDR3: TGTGCCAGCAGCGTTCTCCCCGACACCTACGAGCAGTACTTC.